The present T cell receptor beta chain was sequenced within a study of blood T cells in healthy people across ages. Study-level points and caveats: Expanded clonotype changes were possibly confounded by unknown donor CMV status. Without sorted subsets, naive and antigen-experienced compartments could not be conclusively compared.

Donors were systemically healthy Caucasian individuals from Russia aged about 6 to 95 years. On this clonotype itself: Its target is not known.

This CDR3 is built from 18 residues. Germline V gene lookup returns CDR1 PRHDT and CDR2 FYEKMQ (reference sequence). Then a second PCR, running about 7 to 11 cycles, was carried out with a sample-barcoded 5' primer and a J-beta primer mix. Each CDR3 protein gets one entry after TCRdb re-called the 5' RACE reads with MiXCR. The repertoire holds roughly 2 million distinct CDR3 sequences, with just under 50% as singletons. Specimen: blood. The TCR was taken from a woman aged 40 to 49 in good health. The chain joins TRBV13 to TRBJ2-4; D may be TRBD1 (6 bases). The end of the DNA is better explained by TRBJ2-7, so the J call may be wrong. This chain's CDR3 is CASSLGHRRQGYSYEQYF. The DNA for the CDR3 is TGTGCCAGCAGCTTAGGACATCGGCGTCAGGGGTACTCCTACGAGCAGTACTTC.